These 8 T cell receptor beta chains were sequenced from one sample in a study of blood T cell repertoires in COVID-19. TCRdb keeps only in-frame clones here, not all; method: immunoSEQ multiplex PCR. The table includes around 260,000 clones, 80% to 95% detected once. Sequences were obtained from peripheral blood. The receptors were gathered from a woman younger than 45 with COVID-19, enrolled during active disease.

V is TRBV19 and J is TRBJ1-5; TRBD1 aligns across 12 bases. The CDR3 contains 13 residues. Germline V CDR1 and CDR2: LNHDA, SQIVND (reference sequence). CDR3 amino acids: CATGTGGPKAQHF. The DNA for the CDR3 is TGTGCAACCGGGACAGGGGGCCCTAAGGCCCAGCATTTT.

J is TRBJ1-6 and V is TRBV13; D remains unclear. V dropped 0 bases and J dropped 7 bases, with 7 bases sitting between them. This CDR3 is built from 14 residues. Germline V gene lookup returns CDR1 PRHDT and CDR2 FYEKMQ (reference sequence). The CDR3 DNA reads as TGTGCCAGCAGCTTAGGGGCCAGAAATTCACCCCTCCACTTT. Amino acid sequence: CASSLGARNSPLHF.

This clone showed up just once. This sequence joins TRBV6-5 and TRBJ2-7, with 11 nucleotides matching TRBD2. Germline V gives CDR1 MNHEY, CDR2 SVGAGI. Losses at the gene ends were 9 bases for V and 3 bases for J; bases not matched to a gene: 7. The CDR3 covers 14 residues. DNA for the CDR3: TGTGCCAGTGGACTAGCGGGTGGAGACTACGAGCAGTACTTC. This sequence encodes CASGLAGGDYEQYF.

The J gene is TRBJ1-2, the V gene TRBV19, with D hard to call. V was cut by 4 bases and J by 9 bases, with 12 bases left in between. CDR1 and CDR2 from the germline V gene are LNHDA and SQIVND (reference sequence). The CDR3 consists of 12 residues. DNA of the CDR3: TGTGCCAGTAGTACTTCTTCGTTTAGCTACACCTTC. The encoded protein is CASSTSSFSYTF.

V usage is TRBV11-2 and J usage is TRBJ2-7; 7 nucleotides agree with TRBD2. The CDR3 is 15 amino acids. V lost 2 bases to trimming and J lost 3 bases; unmatched junction nucleotides: 7. The germline gives CDR1 SGHAT, CDR2 FQNNGV. The CDR3 protein is CASSLTSENNYEQYF. CDR3 coding DNA: TGTGCCAGCAGCTTAACTAGCGAGAACAACTACGAGCAGTACTTC.

The chain employs TRBV7-9 and TRBJ2-4; D gene uncertain. In germline, CDR1 is SEHNR, CDR2 FQNEAQ (reference sequence). The CDR3 spans 14 residues. Trimming removed 5 bases at V and 2 bases at J, with 10 bases between. Here the CDR3 DNA reads TGTGCCAGCAGCCATACAGTGTCCAAAAACATTCAGTACTTC. Protein sequence: CASSHTVSKNIQYF. Complete variable domain (other parts from reference TRBV7-9 and TRBJ2-4): DTGVSQNPRHKITKRGQNVTFRCDPISEHNRLYWYRQTLGQGPEFLTYFQNEAQLEKSRLLSDRFSAERPKGSFSTLEIQRTEQGDSAMYLCASSHTVSKNIQYFGAGTRLSVL.

The chain carries TRBV29-1 and TRBJ2-1; TRBD2 is a possible D gene (6 bases). This CDR3 region has 13 residues. V dropped 6 bases and J dropped 5 bases, with 14 bases sitting between them. The germline V gene has CDR1 SQVTM and CDR2 ANQGSEA. CDR3 DNA sequence: TGCAGCGTATCGACCGGGACTGACAATGAGCAGTTCTTC. Protein sequence: CSVSTGTDNEQFF.

This clone was seen just once. The rearrangement links TRBV20-1 to TRBJ1-1; D possibly corresponds to TRBD1 (5 bases). V was cut by 5 bases and J by 8 bases, with 12 bases left in between. Germline CDR1 and CDR2: DFQATT and SNEGSKA (reference sequence). CDR3 size: 11 residues. CDR3 in DNA: TGCAGTGCTCCCTGGGGGGACGAAGCTTTCTTT. Amino acid sequence: CSAPWGDEAFF.